Following are 28 T cell receptor beta chains from one sample sequenced in a study of chemoradiotherapy in HPV16-positive cancers. Libraries were prepared by immunoSEQ multiplex PCR; TCRdb keeps only in-frame clonotypes and omits some of them. The data contain 1,200 or so clones, around 94% of them singletons. The sequences come from tumor tissue, collected from a patient who underwent chemoradiotherapy. These receptors were collected from a human donor with HPV-associated anogenital cancer.

V and J are TRBV7-2 and TRBJ2-5, with 8 bases fitting TRBD2. The CDR3 consists of 14 residues. Germline assignment: CDR1 SGHTA and CDR2 FQGNSA. After removal of 2 bases from V and 4 bases from J, the junction contained 3 bases not matched to a gene. CDR3 protein: CASSLSGGRETQYF. CDR3 nucleotides: TGTGCCAGCAGCTTATCGGGGGGGCGAGAGACCCAGTACTTC.

With regard to this clone: At one end the junction does not follow the germline gene, possibly because of a read error. The chain combines TRBV2 with TRBJ1-1; D gene uncertain. Germline CDR1 is SNHLY and CDR2 is FYNNEI. This CDR3 contains 14 residues. In DNA, the CDR3 is TGTGCCAGCAGCGAAGAACGGTGGAACACTGAAGCTTTCTTT. Encoded protein: CASSEERWNTEAFF.

The chain is built from TRBV28 and TRBJ2-7; D is perhaps TRBD1 (5 bases). Germline V lookup: CDR1 MDHEN, CDR2 SYDVKM. Trimming cost V 8 bases and J 2 bases, with 19 bases left between them. The CDR3 is 15 amino acids. CDR3 nucleotides: TGTGCCAGCCGAAGTTTTAGTGACAGTGCCTACGAGCAGTACTTC. Its translation: CASRSFSDSAYEQYF.

The V and J genes are TRBV6-5 and TRBJ1-2, with a tentative D call TRBD1 (5 bases). CDR3 size: 15 residues. Germline lookup yields CDR1 MNHEY and CDR2 SVGAGI. V lost 3 bases and J lost 4, with 15 bases in between. CDR3 in amino acids: CASSYGGEAPYGYTF. In DNA, the CDR3 is TGTGCCAGCAGTTATGGGGGGGAGGCCCCCTATGGCTACACCTTC.

The chain is built from TRBV29-1 and TRBJ1-3; TRBD1 matches 7 bases. Germline V lookup: CDR1 SQVTM, CDR2 ANQGSEA. Trimming removed 3 bases from V and 2 bases from J; junction bases left unmatched: 13. There are 17 residues in the CDR3. The DNA for the CDR3 is TGCAGCGTTGAGATCACGGACAGGCGCTATCCTGGAAACACCATATATTTT. The encoded protein is CSVEITDRRYPGNTIYF. The full variable domain, completed using reference TRBV29-1 and TRBJ1-3, is SAVISQKPSRDICQRGTSLTIQCQVDSQVTMMFWYRQQPGQSLTLIATANQGSEATYESGFVIDKFPISRPNLTFSTLTVSNMSPEDSSIYLCSVEITDRRYPGNTIYFGEGSWLTVV.

This clone has more than one count but fewer than ten. This chain uses TRBV2 with TRBJ2-2, with TRBD1 matching over 7 bases. V was pared by 6 bases and J by 1 base, with 5 bases of the junction left unmatched. CDR3 size: 15 residues. The V gene's germline CDR1 is SNHLY and CDR2 FYNNEI. For the CDR3, the DNA is TGTGCCAGCAGGAACCGGGACAGGAACACCGGGGAGCTGTTTTTT. Encoded protein: CASRNRDRNTGELFF.

The chain has TRBV7-8 and TRBJ2-3; D remains unclear. V dropped 1 base and J dropped 9 bases, with 5 bases sitting between them. The germline gives CDR1 SGHVS, CDR2 FQNEAQ. The CDR3 contains 11 residues. CDR3 in DNA: TGTGCCAGCAGCTTAGGAATGACGCAGTATTTT. This translates into CASSLGMTQYF.

V usage is TRBV30 and J usage is TRBJ1-3; TRBD1 might be the D (6 bases). Trimming pared 3 bases from V and 1 base from J, leaving 19 bases between. The CDR3 sequence is 17 residues long. Germline-derived CDR1 and CDR2 are GTSNPN and SVGIG (reference sequence). The CDR3 bases are TGTGCCTGGAGGGGCTTACTAGGGCAGGGGTCTGGAAACACCATATATTTT. This encodes CAWRGLLGQGSGNTIYF.

The J gene is TRBJ2-1, the V gene TRBV12-5; D possibly corresponds to TRBD1 (5 bases). Germline V gene lookup returns CDR1 LGHNT and CDR2 FRNRAP. This CDR3 comprises 13 residues. Trimming shortened V by 8 bases and J by 4 bases, and 12 bases separated the two germline ends. The CDR3 DNA sequence: TGTGCTAGTAAGACAGAGCGTTACAATGAGCAGTTCTTC. It encodes CASKTERYNEQFF.

V usage is TRBV6-5 and J usage is TRBJ1-2; possible D gene TRBD1, 6 bases. Per the germline V gene, CDR1 is MNHEY and CDR2 is SVGAGI. Trimming left V 5 bases short and J 7 bases short, with 11 bases between. The CDR3 runs to 12 residues. CDR3 bases: TGTGCCAGCAGTACCCAGGGGCTTGGCTACACCTTC. Residues: CASSTQGLGYTF.

The rearrangement joins TRBV6-1 to TRBJ2-3, with 14 bases matching TRBD2. Trimming took 7 bases from V and 3 from J; bases not matched to a gene: 3. The CDR3 totals 15 residues. CDR1 is MNHNS and CDR2 is SASEGT in the germline V gene. The CDR3 region is CASIGLAGGTDTQYF. CDR3 coding DNA: TGTGCCAGCATAGGACTAGCGGGGGGTACAGATACGCAGTATTTT.

The V call is TRBV29-1, the J call TRBJ2-1; 12 positions match TRBD2. Germline-derived CDR1 and CDR2 are SQVTM and ANQGSEA. This CDR3 is built from 13 residues. Trimming took 4 bases from V and 7 from J; bases not matched to a gene: 2. The CDR3 nucleotides are TGCAGCGTTGCGGGGACTAGCGGGAATGAGCAGTTCTTC. It specifies CSVAGTSGNEQFF.

V is TRBV18 and J is TRBJ1-1; 7 bases align to TRBD1. This CDR3 contains 14 residues. V was clipped by 6 bases and J by 6 bases; unmatched bases: 10. The germline V gene has CDR1 KGHSH and CDR2 LQKENI. The CDR3: CASSVREGAAEAFF. CDR3 sequence (DNA): TGTGCCAGCTCGGTCCGGGAGGGGGCTGCTGAAGCTTTCTTT. The whole variable domain, filled in from reference TRBV18 and TRBJ1-1, reads NAGVMQNPRHLVRRRGQEARLRCSPMKGHSHVYWYRQLPEEGLKFMVYLQKENIIDESGMPKERFSAEFPKEGPSILRIQQVVRGDSAAYFCASSVREGAAEAFFGQGTRLTVV.

The J gene is TRBJ2-1, the V gene TRBV5-8; D is unclear. V gave up 6 bases and J gave up 0 bases, with 13 bases separating them. This CDR3 region has 15 residues. From germline, CDR1 is SGHTS and CDR2 YDEGEE. The CDR3 reads CASTRARSSYNEQFF. The CDR3 DNA reads TGTGCCAGCACCCGCGCAAGGAGCTCCTACAATGAGCAGTTCTTC.

The genes are TRBV29-1 and TRBJ2-5; D is perhaps TRBD1 (6 bases). Germline V CDR1 and CDR2: SQVTM, ANQGSEA. CDR3 length: 11 residues. Trimming cost V 7 bases and J 7 bases, with 13 bases left between them. CDR3: CSGEGDGTQYF. The CDR3, as DNA: TGCAGCGGCGAGGGGGATGGGACCCAGTACTTC.

The rearrangement joins TRBV29-1 to TRBJ2-3; the match to TRBD2 covers 13 bases. The CDR3 loop spans 19 amino acids. Germline-derived CDR1 and CDR2 are SQVTM and ANQGSEA. The CDR3 coding sequence is TGCAGGGCAGGGGACAGGGGAGGACTAGCGGGAGCTGAAACAGATACGCAGTATTTT. This sequence encodes CRAGDRGGLAGAETDTQYF.

Only one count was recorded for this clone. The chain couples TRBV27 to TRBJ2-7; 8 bases are a match to TRBD2. The V segment lost 4 bases and the J segment 1 base; nucleotides outside the gene matches: 6. This CDR3 comprises 15 residues. Germline V lookup: CDR1 MNHEY, CDR2 SMNVEV (reference sequence). The CDR3 nucleotides are TGTGCCAGCAGTTATAAGGTAGCGGGGTCCTACGAGCAGTACTTC. Protein product: CASSYKVAGSYEQYF.

The chain links TRBV19 to TRBJ1-5; D gene uncertain. With 5 bases removed from V and 0 bases from J, the gap between germline ends came to 8 bases. The germline V gene encodes CDR1 LNHDA and CDR2 SQIVND (reference sequence). The CDR3 is 14 amino acids. The CDR3 spells CASSQDYSNQPQHF. In DNA, the CDR3 is TGTGCCAGTAGTCAGGATTATAGCAATCAGCCCCAGCATTTT. Together with reference TRBV19 and TRBJ1-5, the CDR3 gives the full variable domain: DGGITQSPKYLFRKEGQNVTLSCEQNLNHDAMYWYRQDPGQGLRLIYYSQIVNDFQKGDIAEGYSVSREKKESFPLTVTSAQKNPTAFYLCASSQDYSNQPQHFGDGTRLSIL.

This clone came up once. The rearrangement joins TRBV18 to TRBJ1-1, with TRBD1 as a possible D gene (5 bases). Trimming cost V 1 base and J 3 bases, with 15 bases left between them. The CDR3 sequence is 16 residues long. The germline V gene has CDR1 KGHSH and CDR2 LQKENI. CDR3 DNA: TGTGCCAGCTCACCACGCCCGCAGGGTACGGACACTGAAGCTTTCTTT. Its translation: CASSPRPQGTDTEAFF.

The genes are TRBV30 and TRBJ2-7; no clear D gene. Germline loops: CDR1 GTSNPN, CDR2 SVGIG (reference sequence). The V and J ends lost 3 bases and 4 bases respectively, with 7 bases between them. The length of the CDR3 is 11 residues. The CDR3 sequence: CAWSLLYEQYF. The CDR3 DNA reads as TGTGCCTGGAGCCTACTGTACGAGCAGTACTTC.

The chain carries TRBV9 and TRBJ2-5; 8 bases are shared with TRBD1. Germline lookup yields CDR1 SGDLS and CDR2 YYNGEE. After removal of 3 bases from V and 5 bases from J, the junction contained 6 bases not matched to a gene. The CDR3 is 14 amino acids. CDR3 DNA sequence: TGTGCCAGCAGCGCCGGACAGGGTTGGGAGACCCAGTACTTC. It is translated as CASSAGQGWETQYF.

In this sample, this clone turned up once. This chain joins TRBV6-4 and TRBJ2-1; 9 bases map to TRBD1. Germline V CDR1 and CDR2: MRHNA, SNTAGT. V lost 5 bases, J lost 7 bases, and 9 bases stayed unmatched. This CDR3 has 15 amino acids. The CDR3 loop is CASSSTGGNWNEQFF. In nucleotides, the CDR3 is TGTGCCAGCAGTTCGACAGGGGGGAATTGGAATGAGCAGTTCTTC.

This chain connects TRBV13 to TRBJ1-1; no definite D call. The CDR3 extends over 16 amino acids. Germline CDR1 reads PRHDT; CDR2 reads FYEKMQ (reference sequence). V gave up 2 bases and J gave up 0 bases, with 13 bases separating them. CDR3 protein: CASSLRGAGLNTEAFF. Here the CDR3 DNA reads TGTGCCAGCAGCTTACGAGGAGCGGGATTGAACACTGAAGCTTTCTTT.

The chain links TRBV7-2 to TRBJ1-1; possible D gene TRBD1, 5 bases. Germline V gene sequence: CDR1 SGHTA, CDR2 FQGNSA. The CDR3 sequence is 14 residues long. Trimming removed 0 bases at V and 0 bases at J, with 5 bases between. CDR3 DNA sequence: TGTGCCAGCAGCTTAGCGACAGTGAACACTGAAGCTTTCTTT. This gives the protein CASSLATVNTEAFF.

As DNA, the CDR3 is TGTGCCAGCAGACCCAGAGGGACTAGCGGTAACAATGAGCAGTTCTTC. It codes for CASRPRGTSGNNEQFF. V usage is TRBV13 and J usage is TRBJ2-1; TRBD2 matches 11 bases. Germline lookup yields CDR1 PRHDT and CDR2 FYEKMQ (reference sequence). The CDR3 totals 16 residues. J was trimmed by 5 bases and V by 6 bases; bases with no gene match: 9.

The rearrangement links TRBV11-2 to TRBJ2-7; TRBD1 aligns across 11 bases. V trimming: 5 bases; J trimming: 3 bases; junction bases outside the gene matches: 6. The germline V gene has CDR1 SGHAT and CDR2 FQNNGV. This CDR3 contains 15 residues. CDR3 in amino acids: CASSRGTGGSYEQYF. In nucleotides, the CDR3 is TGTGCCAGCAGCCGGGGGACAGGGGGAAGCTACGAGCAGTACTTC.

This clone was detected only once. V gene TRBV10-2 combines with J gene TRBJ1-4; possible D gene TRBD1, 5 bases. Germline CDR1 reads WSHSY; CDR2 reads SAAADI. Trimming took 7 bases from V and 3 from J, leaving 9 bases between them. The CDR3 is 13 amino acids. DNA of the CDR3: TGCGCCAGCATGAGGGGAGCTAATGAAAAACTGTTTTTT. It encodes CASMRGANEKLFF.

This rearrangement joins TRBV27 to TRBJ2-7, with 12 nucleotides matching TRBD2. V lost 2 bases and J lost 4; bases outside the gene matches: 3. Germline-derived CDR1 and CDR2 are MNHEY and SMNVEV (reference sequence). This CDR3 contains 15 residues. As DNA, the CDR3 is TGTGCCAGCAGTTTAGTCGGGACTAGCGGGTACGAGCAGTACTTC. Amino acids: CASSLVGTSGYEQYF.